This is a list of T cell receptor beta chains from one sample in a study of beta chain features in type 1 diabetes. Assay used: immunoSEQ multiplex PCR; TCRdb lists only in-frame clones, some missing. The repertoire holds nearly 700,000 clones, with around 15% as singletons. The sample was naive CD4+ T cells from blood. These receptors were taken from a man between 18 and 35 years old with type 1 diabetes. Both conserved end residues are part of each CDR3. Each record gives: V gene, J gene, clone size, D gene, CDR3 protein, CDR3 DNA. D genes are given only for firm matches. Rows give clone size only sometimes, using once, few, many, or a class for an expanded clone.

TRBV27,TRBJ2-3,NA,NA,CASSLWTSTDTQYF,TGTGCCAGCAGTCTATGGACTAGCACAGATACGCAGTATTTT
TRBV30,TRBJ2-3,few,NA,CAWTPPGGPQYF,TGTGCCTGGACCCCCCCCGGGGGCCCGCAGTATTTT
TRBV7-2,TRBJ2-1,NA,TRBD1,CASSLAGTDYNEQFF,TGTGCCAGCAGCCTAGCCGGGACAGATTACAATGAGCAGTTCTTC
TRBV29-1,TRBJ2-7,NA,TRBD1,CSVEGRAGGEQYF,TGCAGCGTTGAAGGGCGGGCAGGGGGTGAGCAGTACTTC
TRBV19,TRBJ2-3,NA,NA,CASSIEQDYTDTQYF,TGTGCCAGTAGTATAGAACAGGACTACACAGATACGCAGTATTTT
TRBV9,TRBJ1-6,few,NA,CASSVGPPRDSPLHF,TGTGCCAGCAGCGTAGGTCCCCCCCGGGATTCACCCCTCCACTTT
TRBV10-3,TRBJ2-3,NA,NA,CAISDSPDTQYF,TGTGCCATCAGTGACTCCCCAGATACGCAGTATTTT
TRBV29-1,TRBJ2-1,NA,TRBD1,CSVRDRASNEQFF,TGCAGCGTTCGAGACAGGGCCTCCAATGAGCAGTTCTTC
TRBV30,TRBJ2-5,NA,NA,CAWSPGTYGETQYF,TGTGCCTGGAGTCCCGGGACTTACGGAGAGACCCAGTACTTC
TRBV30,TRBJ2-7,few,NA,CAWSRHEQYF,TGTGCCTGGAGCCGCCACGAGCAGTACTTC
TRBV30,TRBJ1-5,few,NA,CAWSTYNQPQHF,TGTGCCTGGAGTACGTACAATCAGCCCCAGCATTTT
TRBV5-1,TRBJ2-5,NA,NA,CASSLRDTQRETQYF,TGCGCCAGCAGCTTGCGGGACACGCAGAGGGAGACCCAGTACTTC